A single sample gave rise to the 13 T cell receptor beta chains below, sequenced in a study of cytomegalovirus exposure and HLA in healthy donors (dated by TCRdb to between 2016 and 2019). Libraries were built with the immunoSEQ multiplex PCR assay. For the multiplex PCR, a mixture combining 60 forward primers for TCR Vbeta segments and 13 reverse primers for TCR Jbeta segments was used. TCRdb holds this immuneACCESS table with in-frame rearrangements only. Some clones are missing; in checked studies, unresolved V genes explain under half, and the rest has no known cause. A total of about 130,000 clones appear in this sample, roughly 80% of them only once. The top ten clonotypes cover 1% of the sample. The sequencing sample was made of PBMCs. The source is a man aged 40-55 years in good health and CMV-seronegative.

The rearrangement uses TRBV18 and TRBJ2-7; TRBD1 aligns across 9 bases. V lost 2 bases, J lost 4 bases, and 0 bases stayed unmatched. This CDR3 is 13 amino acids long. Germline CDR1 is KGHSH and CDR2 is LQKENI. The chain's CDR3 is CASSPGTGYEQYF. CDR3 bases: TGTGCCAGCTCACCAGGGACAGGGTACGAGCAGTACTTC.

J is TRBJ2-7 and V is TRBV28; 12 bases are shared with TRBD2. CDR3 length: 16 amino acids. V dropped 1 base and J dropped 3; count of bases not matched to a gene: 4. CDR1 is MDHEN and CDR2 is SYDVKM in the germline V gene. DNA for the CDR3: TGTGCCAGCAGTTTATCTAGCGGGAGGGCCCTCTACGAGCAGTACTTC. Its translation: CASSLSSGRALYEQYF.

The gene calls are TRBV7-6 and TRBJ1-2; TRBD1 aligns across 7 bases. The junction had 2 bases not matched to a gene; V was cut back by 4 bases and J by 0 bases. CDR1 and CDR2 from the germline V gene are SGHVS and FNYEAQ. CDR3 length: 14 amino acids. The CDR3 bases are TGTGCCAGCAGCTCGGGACAGACTAACTATGGCTACACCTTC. It yields the protein CASSSGQTNYGYTF. Drawing the rest from reference TRBV7-6 and TRBJ1-2, the complete variable domain is GAGVSQSPRYKVTKRGQDVALRCDPISGHVSLYWYRQALGQGPEFLTYFNYEAQQDKSGLPNDRFSAERPEGSISTLTIQRTEQRDSAMYRCASSSGQTNYGYTFGSGTRLTVV.

Only a few counts were recorded for this clone. V usage is TRBV19 and J usage is TRBJ1-5; D is uncertain. Germline V gene sequence: CDR1 LNHDA, CDR2 SQIVND (reference sequence). The CDR3 spans 13 residues. The V end was cut by 0 bases, the J end by 7 bases, with 7 bases between. The CDR3 DNA reads as TGTGCCAGTAGTATAGAAGCCGTCCAGCCCCAGCATTTT. Translation: CASSIEAVQPQHF.

This chain uses TRBV30 with TRBJ1-5; 9 bases agree with TRBD1. Germline V gene data show CDR1 as GTSNPN and CDR2 as SVGIG (reference sequence). CDR3 length: 12 amino acids. V was clipped by 5 bases and J by 5 bases; unmatched bases: 1. CDR3 DNA: TGTGCCTGGGGACAGGGGTATCAGCCCCAGCATTTT. Translating it yields CAWGQGYQPQHF.

The chain employs TRBV15 and TRBJ2-1, with TRBD1 matching over 8 bases. Germline assignment: CDR1 LNHNV and CDR2 YYDKDF (reference sequence). V was pared by 3 bases and J by 8 bases, with 0 bases of the junction left unmatched. The CDR3 is made up of 12 amino acids. DNA for the CDR3: TGTGCCACCAGCAGGACAGGGGATGAGCAGTTCTTC. Translated, it gives CATSRTGDEQFF.

The chain uses TRBV4-1 and TRBJ2-2; tentatively, D is TRBD2 (5 bases). The CDR3 is 16 residues long. V was shortened by 0 bases and J by 6 bases, with 14 bases between the two germline ends. Germline CDR1 MGHRA, CDR2 YSYEKL. CDR3 region: CASSQDLAEGPGELFF. The CDR3 nucleotides are TGCGCCAGCAGCCAAGATCTAGCAGAGGGCCCCGGGGAGCTGTTTTTT.

J is TRBJ2-1 and V is TRBV6-5; D is perhaps TRBD1 (6 bases). This CDR3 has 13 residues. Germline CDR1 reads MNHEY; CDR2 reads SVGAGI. Trimming pared 6 bases from V and 7 bases from J, leaving 13 bases between. The CDR3 sequence: CASRQTGMNEQFF. CDR3 sequence (DNA): TGTGCCAGCAGGCAAACAGGGATGAATGAGCAGTTCTTC.

The chain combines TRBV5-1 with TRBJ1-1; 8 bases map to TRBD1. The germline gives CDR1 SGHRS, CDR2 YFSETQ. The ends lost 4 bases at V and 6 bases at J; junction bases unmatched: 2. This CDR3 contains 12 residues. This CDR3 is CASSPDRAEAFF. The CDR3 DNA follows: TGCGCCAGCAGCCCGGACAGGGCTGAAGCTTTCTTT.

The chain joins TRBV28 to TRBJ1-4; D not resolved. The germline gives CDR1 MDHEN, CDR2 SYDVKM. The CDR3 is 12 amino acids. Trimming pared 3 bases from V and 8 bases from J, leaving 7 bases between. The CDR3, as DNA: TGTGCCAGCAGTTTCAGCGGGGAAAAACTGTTTTTT. This encodes CASSFSGEKLFF. Based on the CDR3 plus reference TRBV28 and TRBJ1-4, the full variable domain is DVKVTQSSRYLVKRTGEKVFLECVQDMDHENMFWYRQDPGLGLRLIYFSYDVKMKEKGDIPEGYSVSREKKERFSLILESASTNQTSMYLCASSFSGEKLFFGSGTQLSVL.

This chain joins TRBV6-5 and TRBJ2-3; weak D call: TRBD2 (6 bases). The CDR3 extends over 12 amino acids. V was pared by 6 bases and J by 3 bases, with 7 bases between. Germline-derived CDR1 and CDR2 are MNHEY and SVGAGI. The CDR3 region has the DNA TGTGCCAGCAGGGGGGGAACAGATACGCAGTATTTT. As protein: CASRGGTDTQYF.

This sequence joins TRBV27 and TRBJ1-6; possibly TRBD1 for D (5 bases). CDR1 and CDR2 from the germline V gene are MNHEY and SMNVEV (reference sequence). The ends were cut back, 2 bases at V and 9 bases at J, with 11 bases in the middle. This CDR3 is 14 amino acids long. The CDR3 DNA is TGTGCCAGCAGTTTAGGGGCAGGGCTTTCACCCCTCCACTTT. Its protein is CASSLGAGLSPLHF.

CDR3 sequence: CASSPRLAGGPNEQYF. The CDR3 bases are TGTGCCAGTAGTCCTCGACTAGCGGGGGGGCCCAACGAGCAGTACTTC. The chain employs TRBV19 and TRBJ2-7, with 14 bases that match TRBD2. Germline CDR1 reads LNHDA; CDR2 reads SQIVND (reference sequence). The length of the CDR3 is 16 residues. Trimming at V came to 5 bases and at J to 5 bases, leaving 8 bases not matched to a gene.